At least ten counts were recorded for the clone carrying this TCR beta chain. This record comes from a study of T cells of healthy individuals. TCRdb processed the 5' RACE reads anew with MiXCR; each CDR3 protein has one entry. This table holds approximately 50,000 distinct CDR3 sequences, about 14% found once. The germline V gene encodes CDR1 DFQATT and CDR2 SNEGSKA (reference sequence). With 3 bases clipped from V and 4 bases from J, the junction kept 4 bases outside the gene matches. The CDR3 is 14 residues long. V gene TRBV20-1 combines with J gene TRBJ1-5; 9 bases agree with TRBD1. This TCR came from a human donor in good health. CDR3 coding DNA: TGCAGTGCTAGGCCACAGGGGGCAAATCAGCCCCAGCATTTT. Translated, it gives CSARPQGANQPQHF.